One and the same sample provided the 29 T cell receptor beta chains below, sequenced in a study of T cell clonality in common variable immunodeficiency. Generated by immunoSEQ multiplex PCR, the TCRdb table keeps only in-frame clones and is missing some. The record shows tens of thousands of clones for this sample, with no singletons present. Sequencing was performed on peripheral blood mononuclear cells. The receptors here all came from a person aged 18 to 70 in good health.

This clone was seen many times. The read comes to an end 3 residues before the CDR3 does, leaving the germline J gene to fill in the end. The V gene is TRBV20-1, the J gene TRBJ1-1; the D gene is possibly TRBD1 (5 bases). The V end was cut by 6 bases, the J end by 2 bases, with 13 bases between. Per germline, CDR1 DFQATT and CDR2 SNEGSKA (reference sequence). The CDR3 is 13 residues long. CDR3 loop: CSAVGPLNTEAFF. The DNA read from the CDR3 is TGCAGTGCCGTGGGGCCCCTAAACACTGAA.

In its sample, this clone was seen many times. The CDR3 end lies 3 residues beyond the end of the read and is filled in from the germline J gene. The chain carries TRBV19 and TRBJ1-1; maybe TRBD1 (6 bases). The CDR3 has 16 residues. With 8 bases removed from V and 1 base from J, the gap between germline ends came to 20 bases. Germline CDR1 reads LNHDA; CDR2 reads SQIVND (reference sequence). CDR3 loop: CASLGAQGTSNTEAFF. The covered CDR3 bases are TGTGCCAGTCTAGGGGCACAGGGTACCTCGAACACTGAA.

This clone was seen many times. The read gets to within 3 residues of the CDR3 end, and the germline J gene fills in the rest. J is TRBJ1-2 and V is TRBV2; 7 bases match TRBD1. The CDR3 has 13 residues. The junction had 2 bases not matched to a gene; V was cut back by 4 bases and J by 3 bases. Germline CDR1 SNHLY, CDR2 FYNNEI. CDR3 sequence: CASSGTGDYGYTF. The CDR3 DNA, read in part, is TGTGCCAGCAGTGGGACAGGCGACTATGGC.

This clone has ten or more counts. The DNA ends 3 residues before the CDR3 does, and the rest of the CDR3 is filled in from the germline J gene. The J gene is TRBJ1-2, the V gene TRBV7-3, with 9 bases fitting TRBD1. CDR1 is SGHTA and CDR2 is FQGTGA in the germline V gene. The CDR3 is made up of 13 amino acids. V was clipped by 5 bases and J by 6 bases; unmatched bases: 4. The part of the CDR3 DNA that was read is TGTGCCAGCAGCCCGAGACAGGGGGATGGC. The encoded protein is CASSPRQGDG. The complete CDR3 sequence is CASSPRQGDGYTF.

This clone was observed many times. The CDR3 here is CASSVHKGNSPLHF. The CDR3 DNA, read in part, is TGTGCCAGCAGCGTCCATAAGGGGAATTCACCC. V and J are TRBV7-2 and TRBJ1-6; D is perhaps TRBD1 (5 bases). The CDR3 end falls 3 residues outside the read, so it is completed with the germline J gene. There are 14 residues in the CDR3. Germline loops: CDR1 SGHTA, CDR2 FQGNSA. V was trimmed by 5 bases and J by 7 bases, leaving 12 bases between them.

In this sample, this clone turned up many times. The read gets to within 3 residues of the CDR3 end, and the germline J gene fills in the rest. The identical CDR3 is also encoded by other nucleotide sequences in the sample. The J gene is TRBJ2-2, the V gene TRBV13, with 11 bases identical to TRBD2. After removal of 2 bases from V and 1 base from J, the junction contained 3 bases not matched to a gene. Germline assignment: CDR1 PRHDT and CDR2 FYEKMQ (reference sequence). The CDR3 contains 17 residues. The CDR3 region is CASSLWLAGGNTGELFF. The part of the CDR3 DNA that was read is TGTGCCAGCAGCTTATGGCTAGCGGGAGGGAACACCGGGGAG. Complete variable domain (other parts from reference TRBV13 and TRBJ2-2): AAGVIQSPRHLIKEKRETATLKCYPIPRHDTVYWYQQGPGQDPQFLISFYEKMQSDKGSIPDRFSAQQFSDYHSELNMSSLELGDSALYFCASSLWLAGGNTGELFFGEGSRLTVL.

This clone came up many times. This chain's CDR3 is CASSSGLGNEQFF. Partial CDR3 DNA: TGTGCCAGCAGCTCCGGACTAGGCAATGAG. The gene calls are TRBV5-6 and TRBJ2-1, with TRBD2 identical over 7 bases. The read gets to within 3 residues of the CDR3 end, and the germline J gene fills in the rest. With V trimmed by 3 bases and J by 6 bases, 3 bases remained unmatched. The V gene's germline CDR1 is SGHDT and CDR2 YYEEEE. CDR3 size: 13 residues.

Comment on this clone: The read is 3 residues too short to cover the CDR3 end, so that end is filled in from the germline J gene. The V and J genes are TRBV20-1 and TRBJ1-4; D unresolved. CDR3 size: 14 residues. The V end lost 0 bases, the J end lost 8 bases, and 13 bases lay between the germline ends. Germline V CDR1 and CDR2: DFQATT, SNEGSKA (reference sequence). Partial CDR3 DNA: TGCAGTGCTAGAGACCACGGACTAGGGGAAAAA. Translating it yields CSARDHGLGEK. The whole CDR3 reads CSARDHGLGEKLFF.

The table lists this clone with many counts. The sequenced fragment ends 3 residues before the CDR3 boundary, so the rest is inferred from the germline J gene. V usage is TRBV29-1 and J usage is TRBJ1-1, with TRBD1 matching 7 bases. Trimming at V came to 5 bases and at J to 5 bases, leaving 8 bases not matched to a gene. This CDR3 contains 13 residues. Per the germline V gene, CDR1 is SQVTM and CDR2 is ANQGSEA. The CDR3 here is CSVSATGSTEAFF. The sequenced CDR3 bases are TGCAGCGTTTCGGCGACAGGGAGTACTGAA.

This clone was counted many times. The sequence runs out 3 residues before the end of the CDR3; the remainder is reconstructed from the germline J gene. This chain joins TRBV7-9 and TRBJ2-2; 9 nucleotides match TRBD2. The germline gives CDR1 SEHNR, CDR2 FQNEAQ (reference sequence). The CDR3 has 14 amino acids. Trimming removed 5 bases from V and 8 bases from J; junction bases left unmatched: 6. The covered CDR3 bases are TGTGCCAGCAGCCCTACTAGCGGGCCTGGGGAG. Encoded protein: CASSPTSGPGE. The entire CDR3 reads CASSPTSGPGELFF.

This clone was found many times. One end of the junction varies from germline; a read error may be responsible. CDR3 DNA (partial): TGTGCCACTAGCAGAGACAGGGGGCGTGATTCACCC. This codes for CATSRDRGRDSP. The full CDR3 reads CATSRDRGRDSPLHF. The rearrangement joins TRBV15 to TRBJ1-6, with TRBD1 identical over 10 bases. The read ends 3 residues before the CDR3 terminus; that terminus is restored from the germline J gene. In germline, CDR1 is LNHNV, CDR2 YYDKDF (reference sequence). There are 15 residues in the CDR3.

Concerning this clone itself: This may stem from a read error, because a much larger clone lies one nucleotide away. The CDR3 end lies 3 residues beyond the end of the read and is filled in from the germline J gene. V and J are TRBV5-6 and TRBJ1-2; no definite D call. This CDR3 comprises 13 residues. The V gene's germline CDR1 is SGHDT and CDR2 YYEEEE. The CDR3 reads CASSLASGEPYTF. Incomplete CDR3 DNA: TGTGCCAGCAGCTTGGCTAGCGGGGAGCCC.

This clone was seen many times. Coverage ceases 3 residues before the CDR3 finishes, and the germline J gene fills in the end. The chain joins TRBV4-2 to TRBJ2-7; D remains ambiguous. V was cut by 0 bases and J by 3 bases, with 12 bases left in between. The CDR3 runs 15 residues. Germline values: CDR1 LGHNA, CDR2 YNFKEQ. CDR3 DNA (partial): TGTGCCAGCAGCCAAGATCTGGGCAGTATCTACGAG. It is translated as CASSQDLGSIYE. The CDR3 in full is CASSQDLGSIYEQYF.

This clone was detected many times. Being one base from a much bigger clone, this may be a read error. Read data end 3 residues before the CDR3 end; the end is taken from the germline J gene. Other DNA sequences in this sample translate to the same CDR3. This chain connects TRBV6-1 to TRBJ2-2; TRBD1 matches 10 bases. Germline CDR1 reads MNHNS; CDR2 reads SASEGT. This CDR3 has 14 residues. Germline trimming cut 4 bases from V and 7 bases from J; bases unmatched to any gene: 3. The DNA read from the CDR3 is TGTGCCAGCAGTGGGACAGGGGGTGGCGGGGAG. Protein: CASSGTGGGGE. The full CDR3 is CASSGTGGGGELFF.

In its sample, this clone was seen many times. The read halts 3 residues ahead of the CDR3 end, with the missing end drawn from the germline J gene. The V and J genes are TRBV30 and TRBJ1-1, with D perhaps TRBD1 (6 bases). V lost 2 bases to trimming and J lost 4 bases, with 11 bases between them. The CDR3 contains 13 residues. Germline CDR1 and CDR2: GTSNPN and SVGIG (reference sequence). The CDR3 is CAWSFTGTTEAFF. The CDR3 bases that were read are TGTGCCTGGAGTTTCACAGGGACCACTGAA.

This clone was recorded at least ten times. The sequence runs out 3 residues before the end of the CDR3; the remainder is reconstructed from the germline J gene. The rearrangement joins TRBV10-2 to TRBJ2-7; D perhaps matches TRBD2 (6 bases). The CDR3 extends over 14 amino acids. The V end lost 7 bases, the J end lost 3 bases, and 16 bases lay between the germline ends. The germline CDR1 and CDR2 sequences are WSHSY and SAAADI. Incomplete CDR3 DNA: TGCGCCAGCACTGGGCTAGCGAATGGCTACGAG. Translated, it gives CASTGLANGYE. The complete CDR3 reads CASTGLANGYEQYF.

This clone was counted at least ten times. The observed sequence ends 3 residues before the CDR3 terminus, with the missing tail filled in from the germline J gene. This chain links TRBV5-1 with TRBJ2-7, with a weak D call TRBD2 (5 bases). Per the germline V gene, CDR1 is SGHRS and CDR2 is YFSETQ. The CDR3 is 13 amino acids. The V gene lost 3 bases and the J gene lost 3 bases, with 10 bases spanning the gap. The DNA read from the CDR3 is TGCGCCAGCAGCTCGGGGAACGACTACGAG. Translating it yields CASSSGNDYE. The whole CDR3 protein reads CASSSGNDYEQYF.

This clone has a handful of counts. CDR3 protein: CAWSVPDSYEQYF. The sequenced part of the CDR3 DNA is TGTGCCTGGAGTGTGCCCGACAGCTACGAG. The rearrangement joins TRBV30 to TRBJ2-7, with D perhaps matching TRBD1 (5 bases). The CDR3 goes on 3 residues after the read ends, and that part is filled in from the germline J gene. The CDR3 runs 13 residues. V lost 0 bases to trimming and J lost 3 bases, with 9 bases between them. The germline V gene has CDR1 GTSNPN and CDR2 SVGIG (reference sequence).

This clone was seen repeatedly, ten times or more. The sequenced part of the CDR3 DNA is TGCAGTGCCATTATGGGACTAGCGGGGGCCTTCTACGAG. The encoded protein is CSAIMGLAGAFYE. The entire CDR3 sequence reads CSAIMGLAGAFYEQYF. The V call is TRBV20-1, the J call TRBJ2-7; TRBD2 matches 14 bases. The CDR3 end lies 3 residues beyond the end of the read and is filled in from the germline J gene. The germline V gene has CDR1 DFQATT and CDR2 SNEGSKA (reference sequence). The V segment lost 6 bases and the J segment 3 bases; nucleotides outside the gene matches: 10. The CDR3 has 16 residues.

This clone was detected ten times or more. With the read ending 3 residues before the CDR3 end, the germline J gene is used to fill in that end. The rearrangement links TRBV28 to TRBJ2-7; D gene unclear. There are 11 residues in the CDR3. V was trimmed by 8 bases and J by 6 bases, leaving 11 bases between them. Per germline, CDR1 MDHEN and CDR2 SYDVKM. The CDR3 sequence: CASRGDIEQYF. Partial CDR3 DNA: TGTGCCAGCCGTGGAGACATCGAG.

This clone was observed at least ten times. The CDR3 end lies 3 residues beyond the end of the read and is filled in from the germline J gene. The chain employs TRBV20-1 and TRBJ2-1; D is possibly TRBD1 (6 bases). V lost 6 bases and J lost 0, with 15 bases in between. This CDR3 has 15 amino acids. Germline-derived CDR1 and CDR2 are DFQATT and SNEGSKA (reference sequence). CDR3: CSAKGGHSSYNEQFF. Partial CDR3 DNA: TGCAGTGCCAAAGGGGGACATAGCTCCTACAATGAG.

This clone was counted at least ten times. This CDR3 reads CATGTGGTDTQYF. The sequenced part of the CDR3 DNA is TGTGCTACCGGGACAGGAGGCACAGATACG. This chain connects TRBV18 to TRBJ2-3; 8 bases align to TRBD1. The read comes to an end 3 residues before the CDR3 does, leaving the germline J gene to fill in the end. The germline V gene has CDR1 KGHSH and CDR2 LQKENI. This CDR3 comprises 13 residues.

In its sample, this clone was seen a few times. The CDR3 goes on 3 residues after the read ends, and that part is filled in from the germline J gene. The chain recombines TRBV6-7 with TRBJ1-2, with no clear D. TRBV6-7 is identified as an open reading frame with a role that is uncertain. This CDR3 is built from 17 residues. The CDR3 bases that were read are TGTGCCAGCAGTAGCGGGGTAAGGAACAGCTCCTACAATGAC. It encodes CASSSGVRNSSYND. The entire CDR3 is CASSSGVRNSSYNDYTF.

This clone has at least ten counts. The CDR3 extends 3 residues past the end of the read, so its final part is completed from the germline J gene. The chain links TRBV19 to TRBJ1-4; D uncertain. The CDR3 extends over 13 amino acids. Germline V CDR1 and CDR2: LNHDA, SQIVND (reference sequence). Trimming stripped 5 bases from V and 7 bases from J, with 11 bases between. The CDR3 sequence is CASSQVLAEKLFF. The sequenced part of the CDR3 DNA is TGTGCCAGTAGTCAGGTCTTGGCTGAAAAA.

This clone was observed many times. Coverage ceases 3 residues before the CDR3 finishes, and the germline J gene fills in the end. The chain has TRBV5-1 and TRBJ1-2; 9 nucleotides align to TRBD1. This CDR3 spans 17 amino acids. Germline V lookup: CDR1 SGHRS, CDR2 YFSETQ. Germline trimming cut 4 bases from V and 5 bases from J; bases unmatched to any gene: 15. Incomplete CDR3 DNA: TGCGCCAGCAGCCCGGGACAGGGAGTTGGTCTAACTTATGGC. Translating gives CASSPGQGVGLTYG. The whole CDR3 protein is CASSPGQGVGLTYGYTF.

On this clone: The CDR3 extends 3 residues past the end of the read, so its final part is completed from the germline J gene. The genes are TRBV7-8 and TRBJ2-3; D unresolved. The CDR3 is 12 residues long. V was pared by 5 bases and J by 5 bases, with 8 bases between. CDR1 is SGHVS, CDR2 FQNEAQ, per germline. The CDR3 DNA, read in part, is TGTGCCAGCAGCGCCGCTAAAGATACG. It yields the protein CASSAAKDT. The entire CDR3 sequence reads CASSAAKDTQYF.

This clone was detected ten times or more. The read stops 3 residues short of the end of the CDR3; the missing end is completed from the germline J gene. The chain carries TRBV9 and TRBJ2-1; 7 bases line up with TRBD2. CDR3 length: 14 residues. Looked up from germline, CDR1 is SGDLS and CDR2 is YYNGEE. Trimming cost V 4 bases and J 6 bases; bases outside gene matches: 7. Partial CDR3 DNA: TGTGCCAGCAGCAAAGCGGGGATGGGCAATGAG. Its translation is CASSKAGMGNE. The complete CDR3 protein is CASSKAGMGNEQFF.

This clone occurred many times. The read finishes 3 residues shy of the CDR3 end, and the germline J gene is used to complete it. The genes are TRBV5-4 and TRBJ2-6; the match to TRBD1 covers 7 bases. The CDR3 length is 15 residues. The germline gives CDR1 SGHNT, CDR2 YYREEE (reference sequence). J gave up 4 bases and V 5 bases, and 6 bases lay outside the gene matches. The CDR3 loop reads CASRGQPAGANVLTF. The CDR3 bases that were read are TGTGCCAGCAGGGGACAGCCCGCCGGGGCCAACGTC.

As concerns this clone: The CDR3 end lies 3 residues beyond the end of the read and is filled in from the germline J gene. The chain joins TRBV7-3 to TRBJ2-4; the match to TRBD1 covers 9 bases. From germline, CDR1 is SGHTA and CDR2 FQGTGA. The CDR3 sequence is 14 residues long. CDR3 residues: CASSLTGQGYGQYF. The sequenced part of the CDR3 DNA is TGTGCCAGCAGCTTAACAGGACAGGGGTATGGT.